Listed below are T cell receptor beta chains from one sample, sequenced in a study of regulatory T cells in long-lasting Graves disease. TCRdb re-called the multiplex PCR reads with MiXCR, one entry per CDR3 protein. The sample includes 350,000 to 450,000 distinct CDR3 sequences, approximately 12% of them seen just once. These records were also assigned to another study, of T cells in Graves' hyperthyroidism and ophthalmopathy.

The input for sequencing was peripheral blood mononuclear cells (PBMCs), taken at new diagnosis, from a patient treated with antithyroid drugs. These receptors all come from a woman between 18 and 29 years old with Graves disease. The CDR3 runs from the conserved cysteine through the conserved F or W. A D gene is named only where the DNA matches it firmly. Only some rows state a clone size, as once, few, many or a class for expanded clones.

v_call: TRBV15
cdr3_length: 16
j_call: TRBJ2-3
clone_size: few
d_call: TRBD1
cdr3_aa: CATSRGWTGVTDTQYF
cdr3_nt: TGTGCCACCAGCAGAGGTTGGACAGGGGTGACAGATACGCAGTATTTT

v_call: TRBV24-1
cdr3_length: 12
j_call: TRBJ1-4
clone_size: .
d_call: .
cdr3_aa: CATSDSTEKLFF
cdr3_nt: TGTGCCACCAGTGATTCGACAGAAAAACTGTTTTTT

v_call: TRBV7-9
cdr3_length: 16
j_call: TRBJ1-2
clone_size: many
d_call: TRBD1
cdr3_aa: CASSRVGTGSNYGYTF
cdr3_nt: TGTGCCAGCAGCCGCGTTGGGACAGGGTCGAACTATGGCTACACCTTC

v_call: TRBV13
cdr3_length: 16
j_call: TRBJ1-4
clone_size: few
d_call: .
cdr3_aa: CASSLGRLETNEKLFF
cdr3_nt: TGTGCCAGCAGCTTAGGCAGACTAGAAACTAATGAAAAACTGTTTTTT

v_call: TRBV2
cdr3_length: 14
j_call: TRBJ2-5
clone_size: .
d_call: .
cdr3_aa: CASSPAGRQETQYF
cdr3_nt: TGTGCCAGCAGCCCGGCGGGGCGACAAGAGACCCAGTACTTC

v_call: TRBV10-3
cdr3_length: 15
j_call: TRBJ1-1
clone_size: many
d_call: .
cdr3_aa: CAISARGGRDTEAFF
cdr3_nt: TGTGCCATCAGTGCTCGTGGGGGGCGTGACACTGAAGCTTTCTTT

v_call: TRBV18
cdr3_length: 15
j_call: TRBJ2-1
clone_size: many
d_call: TRBD1
cdr3_aa: CASSPRQGMFNEQFF
cdr3_nt: TGTGCCAGCTCACCTAGACAGGGGATGTTCAATGAGCAGTTCTTC

v_call: TRBV5-1
cdr3_length: 14
j_call: TRBJ1-1
clone_size: many
d_call: .
cdr3_aa: CASSSRTGYTEAFF
cdr3_nt: TGCGCCAGCAGCTCCCGGACGGGATACACTGAAGCTTTCTTT

v_call: TRBV6-1
cdr3_length: 13
j_call: TRBJ2-1
clone_size: many
d_call: .
cdr3_aa: CASSVPGLTDQFF
cdr3_nt: TGTGCCAGCAGTGTACCGGGACTTACCGACCAGTTCTTC

v_call: TRBV5-4
cdr3_length: 13
j_call: TRBJ1-2
clone_size: few
d_call: .
cdr3_aa: CASSTGANYGYTF
cdr3_nt: TGTGCCAGCAGCACTGGGGCGAACTATGGCTACACCTTC

v_call: TRBV29-1
cdr3_length: 13
j_call: TRBJ1-1
clone_size: many
d_call: .
cdr3_aa: CSVPTVPGTEAFF
cdr3_nt: TGCAGCGTCCCAACAGTACCGGGGACTGAAGCTTTCTTT

v_call: TRBV11-1
cdr3_length: 15
j_call: TRBJ1-1
clone_size: many
d_call: .
cdr3_aa: CASSLLAGIGAEAFF
cdr3_nt: TGTGCCAGCAGCTTACTGGCAGGGATTGGCGCTGAAGCTTTCTTT

v_call: TRBV9
cdr3_length: 14
j_call: TRBJ1-4
clone_size: .
d_call: .
cdr3_aa: CASSVGQHNEKLFF
cdr3_nt: TGTGCCAGCAGCGTCGGGCAGCATAATGAAAAACTGTTTTTT

v_call: TRBV2
cdr3_length: 12
j_call: TRBJ1-1
clone_size: many
d_call: TRBD1
cdr3_aa: CASLQGDTEAFF
cdr3_nt: TGTGCCAGCTTACAGGGGGACACTGAAGCTTTCTTT

v_call: TRBV4-3
cdr3_length: 17
j_call: TRBJ1-2
clone_size: .
d_call: .
cdr3_aa: CASSQDVGSVRLYGYTF
cdr3_nt: TGCGCCAGCAGCCAAGATGTCGGGTCGGTAAGGCTCTATGGCTACACCTTC

v_call: TRBV7-3
cdr3_length: 12
j_call: TRBJ2-4
clone_size: .
d_call: .
cdr3_aa: CASSPSRGIKFF
cdr3_nt: TGTGCCAGCAGCCCCAGTCGGGGAATTAAGTTCTTC

v_call: TRBV6-2/TRBV6-3
cdr3_length: 14
j_call: TRBJ2-7
clone_size: .
d_call: .
cdr3_aa: CASSYSIPLGEQYF
cdr3_nt: TGTGCCAGCAGTTACAGTATCCCATTAGGCGAGCAGTACTTC

v_call: TRBV20-1
cdr3_length: 15
j_call: TRBJ2-2
clone_size: many
d_call: .
cdr3_aa: CSAREGDTYTGELFF
cdr3_nt: TGCAGTGCTAGAGAAGGGGACACCTACACCGGGGAGCTGTTTTTT

v_call: TRBV12-3/TRBV12-4
cdr3_length: 14
j_call: TRBJ2-2
clone_size: .
d_call: .
cdr3_aa: CASSFRPNTGELFF
cdr3_nt: TGTGCCAGCAGTTTTAGACCGAACACCGGGGAGCTGTTTTTT

v_call: TRBV20-1
cdr3_length: 14
j_call: TRBJ1-1
clone_size: many
d_call: .
cdr3_aa: CSSGGETMNTEAFF
cdr3_nt: TGCAGTTCCGGCGGAGAAACAATGAACACTGAAGCTTTCTTT

v_call: TRBV12-3/TRBV12-4
cdr3_length: 15
j_call: TRBJ2-3
clone_size: many
d_call: TRBD1
cdr3_aa: CASRADRATVDTQYF
cdr3_nt: TGTGCCAGCAGAGCGGACAGGGCGACGGTAGATACGCAGTATTTT

v_call: TRBV12-3/TRBV12-4
cdr3_length: 16
j_call: TRBJ2-1
clone_size: many
d_call: .
cdr3_aa: CASSTRQILRYNEQFF
cdr3_nt: TGTGCCAGCAGCACGAGACAGATTTTAAGGTACAATGAGCAGTTCTTC

v_call: TRBV24-1
cdr3_length: 13
j_call: TRBJ2-5
clone_size: many
d_call: .
cdr3_aa: CATSATDQETQYF
cdr3_nt: TGTGCCACCAGTGCGACGGATCAAGAGACCCAGTACTTC

v_call: TRBV2
cdr3_length: 18
j_call: TRBJ2-1
clone_size: few
d_call: .
cdr3_aa: CASRYWPVNSGTDNEQFF
cdr3_nt: TGTGCCAGCAGGTATTGGCCGGTTAATAGCGGGACAGACAATGAGCAGTTCTTC

v_call: TRBV2
cdr3_length: 13
j_call: TRBJ1-1
clone_size: many
d_call: TRBD1
cdr3_aa: CASRTTGGTEAFF
cdr3_nt: TGTGCCAGCAGAACAACAGGGGGCACTGAAGCTTTCTTT

v_call: TRBV28
cdr3_length: 16
j_call: TRBJ2-7
clone_size: many
d_call: TRBD2
cdr3_aa: CASSFPLAGATYEQYF
cdr3_nt: TGTGCCAGCAGTTTTCCCTTAGCGGGGGCTACCTACGAGCAGTACTTC

v_call: TRBV20-1
cdr3_length: 11
j_call: TRBJ2-1
clone_size: many
d_call: .
cdr3_aa: CSASKPTEQFF
cdr3_nt: TGCAGTGCTAGTAAGCCTACTGAGCAGTTCTTC

v_call: TRBV12-3/TRBV12-4
cdr3_length: 12
j_call: TRBJ2-1
clone_size: few
d_call: .
cdr3_aa: CASSLLGPEQFF
cdr3_nt: TGTGCCAGCAGTTTGCTTGGCCCTGAGCAGTTCTTC

v_call: TRBV4-3
cdr3_length: 15
j_call: TRBJ1-3
clone_size: few
d_call: .
cdr3_aa: CASSQDEGTGNTIYF
cdr3_nt: TGCGCCAGCAGCCAAGATGAAGGGACAGGAAACACCATATATTTT